This T cell receptor (beta chain) was profiled in a study of T-cell reconstitution after alpha-beta-depleted transplantation in children. Study observations and caveats: Certain patients had high TCRbeta diversity at day 60, and it came from recipient T cells and thymic progenitors that survived. Expanded graft clones numbering several hundred reportedly gave rise to alpha-beta T cells about two months after transplant. When one year had passed after transplant, most T-cell counts and diversity came from newly produced T cells.

The CDR3 is made up of 12 amino acids. CDR1 and CDR2 (germline): LGHNT, FRNRAP. V shed 6 bases and J shed 6 bases, with 8 bases lying between them. Regarding this clonotype: Its antigen is not known.

Unique molecular identifiers tagged the TCRbeta library. TCRdb ran MiXCR on the PCR reads and lists one entry per CDR3 protein. Here the sample spans around 490,000 distinct CDR3 sequences, more than 9.5% being singletons. The clonotype originates from a female patient between 2 and 15 years old who had a stem cell transplant for aplastic anemia, so the T cells may come from the graft donor. The rearrangement joins TRBV12-5 to TRBJ2-2; a weak D match, TRBD1 (5 bases). Sequenced material: PBMCs, mostly from graft donor cells, taken 180 days after TCRalphabeta/CD19-depleted stem cell transplant. For the CDR3, the DNA is TGTGCTAGTGGCTTGACAGCCGGGGAGCTGTTTTTT. Its translation is CASGLTAGELFF.